The text below deals with one T cell receptor (beta chain). The antigen is not known. The data were taken from a study of identifying expanded T cells in peripheral blood. Collection occurred without any documented infections or immune events in donors. This CDR3 comprises 14 residues. The germline CDR1 and CDR2 sequences are SGHDN and FVKESK. The ends were cut back, 4 bases at V and 7 bases at J, with 14 bases in the middle. Sequencing used immunoSEQ multiplex PCR; TCRdb keeps in-frame clones, though not all of them. Here the sample spans fewer than 130,000 clones, around 88% being singletons. General study points: Two-week clone count variance significantly increased as total template count grew. Over two and four weeks, about 15 and 18 clones changed, versus 1.2 between replicates.

The J gene is TRBJ2-1, the V gene TRBV14, with D possibly TRBD2 on 7 matching bases. The sequenced sample was blood. This clonotype was obtained from a person between 18 and 70 years old in good health. The CDR3 bases are TGTGCCAGCAGCCTAGGGGGAGGGTGGAATGAGCAGTTCTTC. It yields the protein CASSLGGGWNEQFF.